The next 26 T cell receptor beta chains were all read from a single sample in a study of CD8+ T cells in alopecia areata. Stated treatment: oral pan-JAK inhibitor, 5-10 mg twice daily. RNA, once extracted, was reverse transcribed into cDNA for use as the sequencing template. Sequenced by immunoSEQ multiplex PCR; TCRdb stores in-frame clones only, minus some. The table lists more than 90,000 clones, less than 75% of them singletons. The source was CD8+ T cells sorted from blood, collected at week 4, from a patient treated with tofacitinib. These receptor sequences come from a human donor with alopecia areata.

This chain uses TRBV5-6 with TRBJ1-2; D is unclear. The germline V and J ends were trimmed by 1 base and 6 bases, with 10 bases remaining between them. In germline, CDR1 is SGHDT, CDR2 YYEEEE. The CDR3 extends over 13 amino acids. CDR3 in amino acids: CASSLTDWDGYTF. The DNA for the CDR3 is TGTGCCAGCAGCTTGACGGACTGGGATGGCTACACCTTC.

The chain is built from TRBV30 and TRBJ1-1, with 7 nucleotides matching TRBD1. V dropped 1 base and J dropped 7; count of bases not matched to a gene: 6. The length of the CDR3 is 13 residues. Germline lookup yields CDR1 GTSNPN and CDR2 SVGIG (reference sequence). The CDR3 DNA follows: TGTGCCTGGAGTGGACAGGGAGGGGTTGAAGCTTTCTTT. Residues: CAWSGQGGVEAFF.

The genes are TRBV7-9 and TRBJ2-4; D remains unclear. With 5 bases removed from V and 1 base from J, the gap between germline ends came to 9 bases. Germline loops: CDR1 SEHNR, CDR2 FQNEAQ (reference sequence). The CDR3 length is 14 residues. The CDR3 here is CASSPKMAKNIQYF. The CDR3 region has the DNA TGTGCCAGCAGCCCCAAGATGGCCAAAAACATTCAGTACTTC.

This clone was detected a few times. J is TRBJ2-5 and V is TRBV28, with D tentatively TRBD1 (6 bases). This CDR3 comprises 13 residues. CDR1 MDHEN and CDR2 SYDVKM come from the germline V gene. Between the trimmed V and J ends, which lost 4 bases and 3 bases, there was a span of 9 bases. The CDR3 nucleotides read TGTGCCAGCAGTTCAGGGGAGAAAGAGACCCAGTACTTC. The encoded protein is CASSSGEKETQYF.

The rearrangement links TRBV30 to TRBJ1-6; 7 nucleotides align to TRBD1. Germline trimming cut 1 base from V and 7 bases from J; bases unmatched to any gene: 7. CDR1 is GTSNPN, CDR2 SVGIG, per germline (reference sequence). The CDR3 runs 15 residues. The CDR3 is CAWSATGEFNSPLHF. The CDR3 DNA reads TGTGCCTGGAGTGCTACAGGGGAATTCAATTCACCCCTCCACTTT.

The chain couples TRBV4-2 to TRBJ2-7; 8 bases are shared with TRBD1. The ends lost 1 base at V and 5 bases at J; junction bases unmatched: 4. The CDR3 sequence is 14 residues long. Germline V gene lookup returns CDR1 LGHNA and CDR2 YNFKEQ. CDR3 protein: CASSQGQGADEQYF. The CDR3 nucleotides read TGTGCCAGCAGCCAAGGCCAGGGGGCCGACGAGCAGTACTTC.

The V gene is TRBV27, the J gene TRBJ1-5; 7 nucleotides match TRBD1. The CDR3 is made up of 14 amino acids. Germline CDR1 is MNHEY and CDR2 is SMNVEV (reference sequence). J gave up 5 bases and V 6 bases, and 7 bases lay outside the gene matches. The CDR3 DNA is TGTGCCAGCAGATTGACAGGGAGAGATCAGCCCCAGCATTTT. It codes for CASRLTGRDQPQHF.

The CDR3 sequence: CSVVGDSYFNYGYTF. The CDR3 DNA is TGCAGCGTTGTTGGCGACAGTTACTTTAACTATGGCTACACCTTC. The chain is built from TRBV29-1 and TRBJ1-2, with D perhaps TRBD1 (5 bases). Germline values: CDR1 SQVTM, CDR2 ANQGSEA. This CDR3 has 15 residues. V shed 4 bases and J shed 1 base, with 16 bases lying between them.

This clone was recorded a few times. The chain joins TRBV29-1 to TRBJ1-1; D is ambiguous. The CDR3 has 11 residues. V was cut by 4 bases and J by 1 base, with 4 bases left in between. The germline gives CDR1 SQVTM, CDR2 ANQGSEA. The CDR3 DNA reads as TGCAGCGTTGCAGAGAACACTGAAGCTTTCTTT. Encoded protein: CSVAENTEAFF.

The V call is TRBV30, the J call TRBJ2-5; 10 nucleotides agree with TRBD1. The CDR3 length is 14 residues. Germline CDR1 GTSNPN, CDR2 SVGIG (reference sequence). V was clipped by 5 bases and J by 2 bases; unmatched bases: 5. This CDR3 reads CAWSDRGVQETQYF. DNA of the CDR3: TGTGCCTGGTCGGACAGGGGGGTACAAGAGACCCAGTACTTC.

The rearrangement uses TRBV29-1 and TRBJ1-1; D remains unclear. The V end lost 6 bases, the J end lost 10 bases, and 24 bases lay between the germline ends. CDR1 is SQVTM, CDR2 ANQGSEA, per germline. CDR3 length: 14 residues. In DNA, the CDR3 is TGCAGCGTCCGCCTGGCTCAATTAAGCTCTAGAGCTTTCTTT. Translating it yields CSVRLAQLSSRAFF.

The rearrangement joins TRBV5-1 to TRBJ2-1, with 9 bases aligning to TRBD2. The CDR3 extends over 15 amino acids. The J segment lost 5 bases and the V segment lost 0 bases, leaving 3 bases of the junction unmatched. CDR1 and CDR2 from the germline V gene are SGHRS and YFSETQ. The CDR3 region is CASSLGLAEHNEQFF. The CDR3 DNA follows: TGCGCCAGCAGCTTGGGACTAGCGGAACACAATGAGCAGTTCTTC.

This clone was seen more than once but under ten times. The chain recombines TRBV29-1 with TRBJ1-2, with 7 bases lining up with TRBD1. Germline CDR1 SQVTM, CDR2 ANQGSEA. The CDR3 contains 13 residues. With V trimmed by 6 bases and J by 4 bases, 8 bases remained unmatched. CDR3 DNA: TGCAGCGTCCAGACAGGGAGCGCCTATGGCTACACCTTC. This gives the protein CSVQTGSAYGYTF.

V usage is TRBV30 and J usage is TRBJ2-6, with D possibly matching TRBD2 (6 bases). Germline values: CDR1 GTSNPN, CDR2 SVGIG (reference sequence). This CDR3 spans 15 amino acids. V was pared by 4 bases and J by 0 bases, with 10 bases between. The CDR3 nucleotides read TGTGCCTGGACGGGACTGCACTCTGGGGCCAACGTCCTGACTTTC. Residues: CAWTGLHSGANVLTF.

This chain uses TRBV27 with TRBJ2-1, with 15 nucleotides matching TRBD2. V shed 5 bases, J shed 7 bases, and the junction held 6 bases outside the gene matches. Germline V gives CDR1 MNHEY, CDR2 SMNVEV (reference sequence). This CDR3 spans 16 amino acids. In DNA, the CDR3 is TGTGCCAGCAGTGCGGGACTAGCGGGGGGTGGGAATGAGCAGTTCTTC. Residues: CASSAGLAGGGNEQFF.

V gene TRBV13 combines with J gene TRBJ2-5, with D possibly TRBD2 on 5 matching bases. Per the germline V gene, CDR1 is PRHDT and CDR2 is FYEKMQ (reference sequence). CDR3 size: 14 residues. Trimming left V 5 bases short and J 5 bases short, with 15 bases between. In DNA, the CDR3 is TGTGCCAGCAGCGCCAGTCCCGGGGAGGAGACCCAGTACTTC. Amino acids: CASSASPGEETQYF.

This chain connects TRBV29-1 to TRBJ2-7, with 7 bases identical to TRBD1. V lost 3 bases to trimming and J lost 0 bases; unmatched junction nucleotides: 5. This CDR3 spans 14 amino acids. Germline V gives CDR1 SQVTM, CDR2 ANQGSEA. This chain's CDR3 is CSVDSGTDSYEQYF. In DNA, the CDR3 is TGCAGCGTTGACTCCGGGACAGACTCCTACGAGCAGTACTTC.

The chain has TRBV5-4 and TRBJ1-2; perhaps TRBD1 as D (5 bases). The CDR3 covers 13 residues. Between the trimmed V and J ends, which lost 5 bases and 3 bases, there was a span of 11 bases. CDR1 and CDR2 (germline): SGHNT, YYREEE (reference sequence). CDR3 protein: CASRAGTDYGYTF. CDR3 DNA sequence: TGTGCCAGCAGAGCCGGGACCGACTATGGCTACACCTTC.

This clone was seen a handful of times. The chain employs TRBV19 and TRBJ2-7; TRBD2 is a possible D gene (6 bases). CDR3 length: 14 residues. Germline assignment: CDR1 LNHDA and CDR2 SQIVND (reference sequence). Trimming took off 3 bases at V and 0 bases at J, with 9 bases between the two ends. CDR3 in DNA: TGTGCCAGTAGTATCGGAGGGGTCTCCTACGAGCAGTACTTC. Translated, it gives CASSIGGVSYEQYF. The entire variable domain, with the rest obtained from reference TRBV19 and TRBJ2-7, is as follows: DGGITQSPKYLFRKEGQNVTLSCEQNLNHDAMYWYRQDPGQGLRLIYYSQIVNDFQKGDIAEGYSVSREKKESFPLTVTSAQKNPTAFYLCASSIGGVSYEQYFGPGTRLTVT.

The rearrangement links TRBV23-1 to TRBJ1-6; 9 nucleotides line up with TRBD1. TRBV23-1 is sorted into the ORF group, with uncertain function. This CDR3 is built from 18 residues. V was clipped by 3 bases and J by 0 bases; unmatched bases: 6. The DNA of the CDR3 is TGCGCCAGCAGTCAGACTCGGGACAGGGTCTCCTATAATTCACCCCTCCACTTT. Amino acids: CASSQTRDRVSYNSPLHF.

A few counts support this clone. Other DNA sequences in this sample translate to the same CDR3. The CDR3 region has the DNA TGTGCCAGCAGCTTAGATGGACAGCCCCAGCATTTT. Translating gives CASSLDGQPQHF. This chain uses TRBV7-2 with TRBJ1-5; no clear D. CDR1 and CDR2 (germline): SGHTA, FQGNSA. Trimming took off 1 base at V and 7 bases at J, with 5 bases between the two ends. The CDR3 extends over 12 amino acids. The variable domain in full, completed from reference TRBV7-2 and TRBJ1-5, reads GAGVSQSPSNKVTEKGKDVELRCDPISGHTALYWYRQSLGQGLEFLIYFQGNSAPDKSGLPSDRFSAERTGGSVSTLTIQRTQQEDSAVYLCASSLDGQPQHFGDGTRLSIL.

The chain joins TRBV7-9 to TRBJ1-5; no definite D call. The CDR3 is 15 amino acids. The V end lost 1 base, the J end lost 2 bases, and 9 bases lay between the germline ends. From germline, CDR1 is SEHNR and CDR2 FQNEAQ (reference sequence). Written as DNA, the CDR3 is TGTGCCAGCAGCTTAGTTGGTACCGGCAATCAGCCCCAGCATTTT. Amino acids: CASSLVGTGNQPQHF.

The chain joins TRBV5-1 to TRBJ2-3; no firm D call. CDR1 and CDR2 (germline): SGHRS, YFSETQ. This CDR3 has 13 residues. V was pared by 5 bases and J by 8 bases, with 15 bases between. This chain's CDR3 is CASSSNGGSTQYF. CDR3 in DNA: TGCGCCAGCAGTTCCAACGGTGGGTCTACGCAGTATTTT. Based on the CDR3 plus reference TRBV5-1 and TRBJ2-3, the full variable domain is KAGVTQTPRYLIKTRGQQVTLSCSPISGHRSVSWYQQTPGQGLQFLFEYFSETQRNKGNFPGRFSGRQFSNSRSEMNVSTLELGDSALYLCASSSNGGSTQYFGPGTRLTVL.

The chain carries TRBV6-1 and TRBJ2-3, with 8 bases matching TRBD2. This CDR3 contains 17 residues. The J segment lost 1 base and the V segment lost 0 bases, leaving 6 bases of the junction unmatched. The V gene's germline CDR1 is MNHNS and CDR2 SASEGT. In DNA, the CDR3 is TGTGCCAGCAGTGAAGCGCAAGGCGGGGGGCGCACAGATACGCAGTATTTT. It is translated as CASSEAQGGGRTDTQYF.

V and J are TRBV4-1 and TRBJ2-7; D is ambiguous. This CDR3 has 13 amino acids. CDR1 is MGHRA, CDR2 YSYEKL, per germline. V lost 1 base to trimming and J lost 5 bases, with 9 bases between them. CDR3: CASSQAPWDEQYF. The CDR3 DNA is TGCGCCAGCAGCCAAGCCCCATGGGACGAGCAGTACTTC.

Here the CDR3 reads CASSLAGTGYTF. The DNA for the CDR3 is TGTGCCAGCAGCTTAGCAGGGACCGGCTACACCTTC. The chain combines TRBV7-9 with TRBJ1-2; D perhaps matches TRBD1 (5 bases). This CDR3 is 12 amino acids long. Germline values: CDR1 SEHNR, CDR2 FQNEAQ (reference sequence). Trimming shortened V by 0 bases and J by 8 bases, and 7 bases separated the two germline ends.